This TCR beta chain was sequenced during a study of PD-1 blockade in mismatch repair-deficient tumors. Overall study context: Enrolled about 2012-2017, patients had progressing, pretreated mismatch repair-deficient cancers of 12 to 13 types.

Germline CDR1 MGHRA, CDR2 YSYEKL. The CDR3 spans 16 residues. With 0 bases removed from V and 4 bases from J, the gap between germline ends came to 13 bases. The assay was immunoSEQ multiplex PCR, and TCRdb's table has in-frame clones only and misses some. The table shows roughly 25,000 clones, with nearly 85% occurring only once. All patients were mismatch repair deficient, assessed by either PCR or immunohistochemistry. The specimen was peripheral blood, collected 12 weeks after starting pembrolizumab. The sequence came from an adult with mismatch repair-deficient cancer. V gene TRBV4-1 combines with J gene TRBJ2-1, with D perhaps matching TRBD2 (6 bases). CDR3 coding DNA: TGCGCCAGCAGCCAAGATCCCGAGCGGGCTTACAATGAGCAGTTCTTC. Protein: CASSQDPERAYNEQFF.